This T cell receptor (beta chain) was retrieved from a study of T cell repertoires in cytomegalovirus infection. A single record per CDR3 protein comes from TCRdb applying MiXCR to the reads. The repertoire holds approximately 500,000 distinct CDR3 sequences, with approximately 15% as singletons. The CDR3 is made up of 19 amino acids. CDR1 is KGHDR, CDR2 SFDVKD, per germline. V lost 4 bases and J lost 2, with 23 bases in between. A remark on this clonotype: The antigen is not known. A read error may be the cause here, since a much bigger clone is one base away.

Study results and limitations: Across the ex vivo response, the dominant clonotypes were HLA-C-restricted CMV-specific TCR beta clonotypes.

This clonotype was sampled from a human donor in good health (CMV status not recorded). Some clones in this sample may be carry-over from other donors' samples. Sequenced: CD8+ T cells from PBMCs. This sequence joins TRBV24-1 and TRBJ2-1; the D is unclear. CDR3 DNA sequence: TGTGCCACCAGTGACCACGACCCACCTCGTGAACAGCCCTACAATGAGCAGTTCTTC. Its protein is CATSDHDPPREQPYNEQFF.